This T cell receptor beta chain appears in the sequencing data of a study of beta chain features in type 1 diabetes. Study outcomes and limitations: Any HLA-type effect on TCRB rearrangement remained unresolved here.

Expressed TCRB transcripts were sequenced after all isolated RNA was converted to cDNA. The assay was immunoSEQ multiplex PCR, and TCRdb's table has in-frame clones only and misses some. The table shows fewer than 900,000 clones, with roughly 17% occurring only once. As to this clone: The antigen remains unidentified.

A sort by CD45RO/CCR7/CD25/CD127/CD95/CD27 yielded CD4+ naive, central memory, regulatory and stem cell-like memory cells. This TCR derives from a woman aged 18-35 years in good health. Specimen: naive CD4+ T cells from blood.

The DNA of the CDR3 is TGTGCCACCAGCTCCGGGAGAACCTTTCACGGGGGGGAGCTGTTTTTT. This sequence encodes CATSSGRTFHGGELFF. The chain couples TRBV15 to TRBJ2-2; possible D gene TRBD2, 6 bases. V dropped 5 bases and J dropped 8 bases, with 21 bases sitting between them. CDR1 is LNHNV and CDR2 is YYDKDF in the germline V gene (reference sequence). The CDR3 extends over 16 amino acids.